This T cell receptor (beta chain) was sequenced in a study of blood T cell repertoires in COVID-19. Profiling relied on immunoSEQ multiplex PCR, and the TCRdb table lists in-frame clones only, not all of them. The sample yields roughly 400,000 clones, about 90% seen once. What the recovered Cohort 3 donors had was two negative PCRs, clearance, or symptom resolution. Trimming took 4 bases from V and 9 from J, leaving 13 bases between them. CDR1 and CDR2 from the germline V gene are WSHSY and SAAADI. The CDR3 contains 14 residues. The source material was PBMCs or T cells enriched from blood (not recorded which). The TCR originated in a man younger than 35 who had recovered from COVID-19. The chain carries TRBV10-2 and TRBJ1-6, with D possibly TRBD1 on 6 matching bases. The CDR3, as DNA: TGCGCCAGCAGTGTATCAGGGGAAAGTTCACCCCTCCACTTT. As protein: CASSVSGESSPLHF.